These 30 T cell receptor beta chains originate from one sample sequenced in a study of T cells after posttransplantation cyclophosphamide. The protocol was immunoSEQ multiplex PCR, while the TCRdb copy is restricted to in-frame clones and leaves out a portion. The sample includes over 10,000 clones, none of them occurring once. Treatment was busulfan-fludarabine conditioning, a marrow graft, and cyclophosphamide on days +3 and +4. The sample consisted of PBMCs, taken after allogeneic stem cell transplant with posttransplant cyclophosphamide. The receptors come from a female patient between 35 and 55 years old who received an allogeneic stem cell transplant from an unrelated donor, was CMV-positive, and had acute GVHD only. Some T cells may originate from the graft donor.

At least ten counts were recorded for this clone. Since the CDR3 does not end with the conserved phenylalanine or tryptophan, this likely comes from a read error. The DNA is omitted, as the CDR3 cannot be located on it reliably, and the CDR3 follows TCRdb's listing. The CDR3 spells CASSLGQGAQRM. The chain carries TRBV5-6 and TRBJ1-1; TRBD1 was called by the table and not checked on the DNA. Germline CDR1 SGHDT, CDR2 YYEEEE. The CDR3 sequence runs 12 residues, both termini included.

The chain uses TRBV9 and TRBJ2-3, with D uncertain. CDR1 is SGDLS, CDR2 YYNGEE, per germline. This CDR3 is built from 16 residues. Trimming left V 1 base short and J 1 base short, with 13 bases between. Written as DNA, the CDR3 is TGTGCCAGCAGCGTACGAGTACGCGGTGGCACAGATACGCAGTATTTT. It codes for CASSVRVRGGTDTQYF.

This clone was seen at least ten times. This chain joins TRBV28 and TRBJ1-4; 9 bases agree with TRBD1. Germline V gene data show CDR1 as MDHEN and CDR2 as SYDVKM. This CDR3 region has 16 residues. Trimming at V came to 10 bases and at J to 5 bases, leaving 14 bases not matched to a gene. The DNA of the CDR3 is TGTGCCACCCATATCCGGGACAGGGCGTTGAATGAAAAACTGTTTTTT. Translated: CATHIRDRALNEKLFF. The variable domain in full, completed from reference TRBV28 and TRBJ1-4, reads DVKVTQSSRYLVKRTGEKVFLECVQDMDHENMFWYRQDPGLGLRLIYFSYDVKMKEKGDIPEGYSVSREKKERFSLILESASTNQTSMYLCATHIRDRALNEKLFFGSGTQLSVL.

This clone was detected ten times or more. This chain connects TRBV7-9 to TRBJ2-2; tentative D call: TRBD2 (6 bases). Trimming removed 0 bases at V and 6 bases at J, with 11 bases between. The CDR3 has 15 residues. Germline V lookup: CDR1 SEHNR, CDR2 FQNEAQ (reference sequence). This CDR3 is CASSLASGVAGELFF. The CDR3 DNA reads TGTGCCAGCAGCTTAGCGTCGGGGGTAGCCGGGGAGCTGTTTTTT.

This clone showed up many times. V usage is TRBV25-1 and J usage is TRBJ2-7; TRBD1 might be the D (6 bases). The ends were cut back, 5 bases at V and 4 bases at J, with 12 bases in the middle. Germline CDR1 is MGHDK and CDR2 is SYGVNS. The CDR3 spans 13 residues. CDR3 bases: TGTGCCAGCAGTCCCCTAGGGGGTTACGAGCAGTACTTC. Amino acids: CASSPLGGYEQYF.

This clone was seen at least ten times. The chain uses TRBV11-1 and TRBJ1-1, with D perhaps TRBD1 (6 bases). The V end was cut by 5 bases, the J end by 2 bases, with 15 bases between. This CDR3 comprises 15 residues. Germline V gene lookup returns CDR1 SGHAT and CDR2 FQDESV (reference sequence). DNA for the CDR3: TGTGCCAGCAGCGCCGTAGGCAGGGGTAACACTGAAGCTTTCTTT. Protein sequence: CASSAVGRGNTEAFF.

In this sample, this clone turned up many times. In the same sample, other DNA sequences code for this CDR3. The CDR3 nucleotides are TGTGCCAGCAGTGAAGGTTGGGGGCTGACGGGAAATGAAAAACTGTTTTTT. Amino acids: CASSEGWGLTGNEKLFF. This chain uses TRBV6-1 with TRBJ1-4, with D possibly being TRBD1 (6 bases). Germline V lookup: CDR1 MNHNS, CDR2 SASEGT. The V and J ends lost 1 base and 5 bases respectively, with 17 bases between them. This CDR3 region has 17 residues.

This clone was seen a few times. V is TRBV28 and J is TRBJ2-3; possible D gene TRBD1, 5 bases. Germline CDR1 reads MDHEN; CDR2 reads SYDVKM. V lost 2 bases and J 1 base, leaving 7 bases between the germline ends. This CDR3 comprises 14 residues. CDR3 sequence reads: CASSLNRRTDTQYF. The CDR3 nucleotides are TGTGCCAGCAGTTTAAACAGGCGCACAGATACGCAGTATTTT.

This clone was seen many times. The chain uses TRBV21-1 and TRBJ2-3; the table's D call, TRBD2, has no DNA check behind it. TRBV21-1 is recorded as a pseudogene. The CDR3 loop spans 18 amino acids. CDR3 DNA: TGTGCCAGCAGCAAAGCCCCGGGACTAGCGGGGGAACTAGATACGCAGTATTTT. Protein: CASSKAPGLAGELDTQYF.

This clone was seen ten or more times. The chain combines TRBV7-3 with TRBJ2-2; 13 nucleotides match TRBD2. V lost 5 bases to trimming and J lost 7 bases; unmatched junction nucleotides: 7. CDR3 length equals 16 residues. Looked up from germline, CDR1 is SGHTA and CDR2 is FQGTGA. CDR3 in DNA: TGTGCCAGCAGCCCAACTAGCGGGGGGGCCTTCGGGGAGCTGTTTTTT. As protein: CASSPTSGGAFGELFF.

This clone has a count of ten or more. V gene TRBV28 combines with J gene TRBJ2-1; 7 nucleotides match TRBD1. The J segment lost 0 bases and the V segment lost 4 bases, leaving 18 bases of the junction unmatched. Per the germline V gene, CDR1 is MDHEN and CDR2 is SYDVKM. There are 20 residues in the CDR3. The CDR3 sequence: CASSSSTGLGDRSSYNEQFF. Here the CDR3 DNA reads TGTGCCAGCAGTTCATCGACAGGGTTGGGAGACCGGAGCTCCTACAATGAGCAGTTCTTC. The variable domain in full, completed from reference TRBV28 and TRBJ2-1, reads DVKVTQSSRYLVKRTGEKVFLECVQDMDHENMFWYRQDPGLGLRLIYFSYDVKMKEKGDIPEGYSVSREKKERFSLILESASTNQTSMYLCASSSSTGLGDRSSYNEQFFGPGTRLTVL.

In its sample, this clone was seen many times. The V and J genes are TRBV6-5 and TRBJ2-5, with D possibly being TRBD2 (5 bases). V was trimmed by 4 bases and J by 1 base, leaving 7 bases between them. CDR1 and CDR2 (germline): MNHEY, SVGAGI. The CDR3 contains 13 residues. This CDR3 reads CASSSGFQETQYF. CDR3 coding DNA: TGTGCCAGCAGTTCGGGATTCCAAGAGACCCAGTACTTC.

This clone was counted at least ten times. V usage is TRBV7-9 and J usage is TRBJ1-2; TRBD1 is a possible D gene (5 bases). Trimming took off 11 bases at V and 8 bases at J, with 15 bases between the two ends. Germline CDR1 is SEHNR and CDR2 is FQNEAQ (reference sequence). The CDR3 has 11 amino acids. CDR3 nucleotide sequence: TGTGCCTCCGGGGGGGTATACGGCTACACCTTC. Its protein product is CASGGVYGYTF.

This clone came up many times. The V gene is TRBV25-1, the J gene TRBJ1-5; 11 nucleotides agree with TRBD1. This CDR3 comprises 14 residues. Unmatched junction bases numbered 3, after V lost 4 bases and J lost 7 bases. Germline CDR1 MGHDK, CDR2 SYGVNS. CDR3 DNA sequence: TGTGCCAGCAGTGGGACAGGGGGCTTCCAGCCCCAGCATTTT. Protein sequence: CASSGTGGFQPQHF.

This clone was picked up a small number of times. V is TRBV6-5 and J is TRBJ2-3; TRBD2 agrees at 13 bases. This CDR3 is 16 amino acids long. The trim removed 4 bases at V and 5 bases at J, leaving 6 bases unmatched. Germline CDR1 and CDR2: MNHEY and SVGAGI. The chain's CDR3 is CASSSLTSGRRDTQYF. CDR3 coding DNA: TGTGCCAGCAGTTCCCTGACTAGCGGGAGGAGAGATACGCAGTATTTT.

This clone was seen many times. This chain connects TRBV27 to TRBJ2-3, with 7 bases fitting TRBD1. CDR3 length: 11 residues. CDR1 and CDR2 from the germline V gene are MNHEY and SMNVEV (reference sequence). The V and J ends lost 7 bases and 5 bases, in that order; junction bases with no gene match: 0. CDR3 nucleotides: TGTGCCAGCAACAGGGGAGATACGCAGTATTTT. Translated: CASNRGDTQYF.

The sample holds many counts of this clone. The V call is TRBV7-3, the J call TRBJ1-1, with D unresolved. CDR3 length equals 14 residues. The ends were cut back, 1 base at V and 0 bases at J, with 6 bases in the middle. CDR1 and CDR2 (germline): SGHTA, FQGTGA. The CDR3 region is CASSLMPMNTEAFF. DNA for the CDR3: TGTGCCAGCAGCTTAATGCCTATGAACACTGAAGCTTTCTTT.

This clone was found many times. The rearrangement joins TRBV7-9 to TRBJ2-3, with 10 bases that match TRBD2. V was clipped by 1 base and J by 3 bases; unmatched bases: 4. This CDR3 is 16 amino acids long. CDR1 SEHNR and CDR2 FQNEAQ come from the germline V gene (reference sequence). Here the CDR3 reads CASSLGSGGGTDTQYF. In DNA, the CDR3 is TGTGCCAGCAGCTTAGGAAGCGGGGGGGGGACAGATACGCAGTATTTT.

This clone was detected ten times or more. CDR3 loop: CASSLGTHNYGYTF. CDR3 nucleotide sequence: TGCGCCAGCAGCTTGGGGACTCATAACTATGGCTACACCTTC. The J gene is TRBJ1-2, the V gene TRBV5-1; D is unclear. CDR3 length equals 14 residues. V was cut by 0 bases and J by 1 base, with 7 bases left in between. In germline, CDR1 is SGHRS, CDR2 YFSETQ.

This clone was found a few times. The rearrangement joins TRBV11-3 to TRBJ2-3; 7 nucleotides agree with TRBD2. The length of the CDR3 is 15 residues. V lost 5 bases, J lost 2 bases, and 7 bases stayed unmatched. The germline V gene has CDR1 SGHNT and CDR2 YENEEA. DNA of the CDR3: TGTGCCAGCAGCCGTGGAGGGGACTACACAGATACGCAGTATTTT. Translation gives CASSRGGDYTDTQYF.

This clone came up many times. The V call is TRBV5-1, the J call TRBJ1-4; maybe TRBD1 (5 bases). V lost 4 bases to trimming and J lost 6 bases, with 16 bases between them. Germline CDR1 reads SGHRS; CDR2 reads YFSETQ. The CDR3 spans 15 residues. In nucleotides, the CDR3 is TGCGCCAGCAGCGTAAAGGGGTGGCCAGATGAAAAACTGTTTTTT. Its protein product is CASSVKGWPDEKLFF.

Many counts were recorded for this clone. The chain couples TRBV5-1 to TRBJ2-7; 7 nucleotides agree with TRBD1. Germline-derived CDR1 and CDR2 are SGHRS and YFSETQ. CDR3 length: 14 amino acids. J lost 4 bases, V lost 4 bases, and 8 bases had no gene match. CDR3 bases: TGCGCCAGCAGCGCCTCGACAGGGAGATACGAGCAGTACTTC. It encodes CASSASTGRYEQYF. The whole variable domain, remainder taken from reference TRBV5-1 and TRBJ2-7, is KAGVTQTPRYLIKTRGQQVTLSCSPISGHRSVSWYQQTPGQGLQFLFEYFSETQRNKGNFPGRFSGRQFSNSRSEMNVSTLELGDSALYLCASSASTGRYEQYFGPGTRLTVT.

This clone is categorized as medium-sized. The CDR3 bases are TGTGCCAGCAGTTTCTCCAGGGGGAACACTGAAGCTTTCTTT. Encoded protein: CASSFSRGNTEAFF. This sequence joins TRBV27 and TRBJ1-1; possible D gene TRBD1, 6 bases. Germline loops: CDR1 MNHEY, CDR2 SMNVEV (reference sequence). This CDR3 region has 14 residues. The V end lost 3 bases, the J end lost 1 base, and 9 bases lay between the germline ends.

The chain recombines TRBV7-9 with TRBJ2-2, with TRBD2 as a possible D gene (6 bases). CDR1 is SEHNR and CDR2 is FQNEAQ in the germline V gene (reference sequence). The CDR3 runs to 18 residues. V lost 1 base, J lost 3 bases, and 18 bases lay in between. CDR3 residues: CASSLVFREYPDTGELFF. CDR3 sequence (DNA): TGTGCCAGCAGCTTAGTCTTCCGGGAGTATCCCGACACCGGGGAGCTGTTTTTT.

In this sample, this clone turned up many times. The V gene is TRBV7-6, the J gene TRBJ2-3; 10 nucleotides match TRBD2. Looked up from germline, CDR1 is SGHVS and CDR2 is FNYEAQ. The CDR3 runs to 18 residues. J was trimmed by 5 bases and V by 3 bases; bases with no gene match: 14. CDR3 nucleotides: TGTGCCAGCAGCTTTCGGTTGCAAGCGGGAGGGCCCGGAGATACGCAGTATTTT. Encoded protein: CASSFRLQAGGPGDTQYF. The whole variable domain, remainder taken from reference TRBV7-6 and TRBJ2-3, is GAGVSQSPRYKVTKRGQDVALRCDPISGHVSLYWYRQALGQGPEFLTYFNYEAQQDKSGLPNDRFSAERPEGSISTLTIQRTEQRDSAMYRCASSFRLQAGGPGDTQYFGPGTRLTVL.

At least ten counts were recorded for this clone. This chain joins TRBV2 and TRBJ1-2; unclear D gene. V was trimmed by 8 bases and J by 0 bases, leaving 10 bases between them. Germline values: CDR1 SNHLY, CDR2 FYNNEI. CDR3 size: 13 residues. The CDR3 loop is CASQQHSNYGYTF. The CDR3 DNA is TGTGCCAGCCAACAGCACTCTAACTATGGCTACACCTTC.

This clone occurred a few times. The chain uses TRBV6-6 and TRBJ2-5, with D possibly being TRBD2 (6 bases). The CDR3 is 14 amino acids. Germline V CDR1 and CDR2: MNHNY, SVGAGI (reference sequence). The V gene lost 1 base and the J gene lost 9 bases, with 15 bases spanning the gap. The CDR3 region is CASSYFPGARAQYF. The CDR3 DNA is TGTGCCAGCAGTTACTTCCCGGGAGCCAGGGCCCAGTACTTC.

The table lists this clone with many counts. The V call is TRBV19, the J call TRBJ2-5, with 9 nucleotides matching TRBD1. Germline V gene data show CDR1 as LNHDA and CDR2 as SQIVND (reference sequence). CDR3 length: 13 residues. J lost 4 bases, V lost 6 bases, and 3 bases had no gene match. This CDR3 is CASRLTGGETQYF. CDR3 DNA: TGTGCCAGTAGGCTGACAGGGGGAGAGACCCAGTACTTC.

This clone was recorded many times. J is TRBJ2-7 and V is TRBV6-6; the match to TRBD1 covers 10 bases. The CDR3 has 15 amino acids. Germline assignment: CDR1 MNHNY and CDR2 SVGAGI (reference sequence). The V segment lost 0 bases and the J segment 3 bases; nucleotides outside the gene matches: 2. CDR3 sequence (DNA): TGTGCCAGCAGTTACTCGGGACAGGGGAGCTACGAGCAGTACTTC. Its protein is CASSYSGQGSYEQYF.

This clone showed up many times. The chain joins TRBV7-3 to TRBJ2-3; 7 bases agree with TRBD2. Germline CDR1 SGHTA, CDR2 FQGTGA. V lost 5 bases to trimming and J lost 4 bases; unmatched junction nucleotides: 6. This CDR3 comprises 14 residues. The CDR3 loop reads CASSPGGGSDTQYF. In DNA form, the CDR3 reads TGTGCCAGCAGCCCGGGGGGAGGGTCAGATACGCAGTATTTT.